The subject of this entry is one TCR beta chain. Its specificity is unknown. The entry originates in a study of neurological immune-mediated disorders. General study findings and limits: No CDR3 amino acid sequences recurred among expanded clones across subjects, suggesting private repertoires in all groups.

The germline gives CDR1 DFQATT, CDR2 SNEGSKA (reference sequence). CDR3 length: 15 residues. Trimming pared 4 bases from V and 9 bases from J, leaving 21 bases between. Each CDR3 protein gets one entry after TCRdb re-called the 5' RACE reads with MiXCR. This table has tens of thousands of distinct CDR3 sequences, 10% appearing once. The rearrangement uses TRBV20-1 and TRBJ1-4; D may be TRBD1 (5 bases). This sequence was found in a woman younger than 45 with HTLV-1-associated myelopathy (HAM/TSP). Sample: PBMCs. The CDR3 DNA reads TGCAGTGCTATCAATCAAAACCGCGGGGGACAAAAACTGTTTTTT. This codes for CSAINQNRGGQKLFF.